This TCR beta chain was sequenced for a study of Graves' ophthalmopathy and Graves' hyperthyroidism. Study-wide results and caveats: Built on 13 signatures, a model told ophthalmopathy apart from stable hyperthyroidism with 85% to 90% sensitivity and approximately 81% specificity.

Amplification of the TCR beta CDR3 regions used RNA transcripts (as template). HTBI primers were employed in first-round RT-PCR, then a second-round multiplex PCR followed. Using its own MiXCR run on the multiplex PCR reads, TCRdb lists one record per CDR3 protein. Seen here are 400,000 or so distinct CDR3 sequences, about 15% observed once, and the top ten hold 2.4%. About this clonotype: Its antigen is unidentified.

Germline CDR1 GTSNPN, CDR2 SVGIG (reference sequence). This CDR3 has 13 amino acids. Trimming cost V 3 bases and J 3 bases, with 11 bases left between them. The PBMCs were taken from approximately 9.7 ml of fresh peripheral blood. The sample was peripheral blood. The sequence was obtained from an adult woman with stable Graves' hyperthyroidism. V is TRBV30 and J is TRBJ1-1, with D uncertain. The DNA of the CDR3 is TGTGCCTGGAGCCTTCTTTGGTACACTGAAGCTTTCTTT. This translates into CAWSLLWYTEAFF.